Below are 5 T cell receptor beta chains sequenced from a single sample in a study of prognosis after radiotherapy for stage I lung cancer. Amplification of TCR beta CDR3 from genomic DNA used two-round multiplex PCR. Primers specific to each TRBV and TRBJ gene were used in first-round PCR. Via MiXCR, TCRdb re-called the multiplex PCR reads, giving one row per CDR3 protein. The sample has some 24,000 distinct CDR3 sequences; around 36% are singletons. Here the sequenced sample was PBMCs, taken before or after stereotactic body radiation therapy (not recorded which). Source of these receptors: a donor over 45 with non-small cell lung cancer.

About this clonotype: This may be a read error: a much more frequent sequence differs by one nucleotide. The genes are TRBV7-9 and TRBJ1-1; D might be TRBD1 (6 bases). This CDR3 is built from 13 residues. Per the germline V gene, CDR1 is SEHNR and CDR2 is FQNEAQ (reference sequence). Trimming removed 5 bases from V and 1 base from J, with 8 bases in between. The CDR3 here is CASSRTENTEAFF. The CDR3 nucleotides read TGTGCCAGCAGCCGGACAGAGAACACTGAAGCTTTCTTT.

This clonotype has just a few counts. This rearrangement joins TRBV15 to TRBJ2-1; 9 positions agree with TRBD2. V shed 1 base and J 0 bases; nucleotides not matched to a gene: 16. The V gene's germline CDR1 is LNHNV and CDR2 YYDKDF (reference sequence). The CDR3 spans 21 residues. CDR3 DNA: TGTGCCACCAGCAGAGGGGGGGGGGGGGTTAGCGGGAGTATCTCCTACAATGAGCAGTTCTTC. Its translation is CATSRGGGGVSGSISYNEQFF.

This clonotype was found many times. The chain combines TRBV5-1 with TRBJ2-7; D is undetermined. Germline V CDR1 and CDR2: SGHRS, YFSETQ. The CDR3 runs 14 residues. Between the trimmed V and J ends, which lost 4 bases and 6 bases, there was a span of 17 bases. The CDR3 region has the DNA TGCGCCAGCAGCGTGGTAGGGCTGAATCGCGAGCAGTACTTC. Translation gives CASSVVGLNREQYF.

In this sample, this clonotype turned up a few times. The DNA for the CDR3 is TGCAGCGCTGGCCTTACCACGGCAGATACGCAGTATTTT. It codes for CSAGLTTADTQYF. The chain uses TRBV29-1 and TRBJ2-3; D gene ambiguous. The CDR3 contains 13 residues. Germline V CDR1 and CDR2: SQVTM, ANQGSEA. With 7 bases removed from V and 4 bases from J, the gap between germline ends came to 15 bases.

This clonotype appeared a single time. The rearrangement links TRBV12-3 or TRBV12-4 to TRBJ2-2, with D maybe TRBD2 (6 bases). V was clipped by 7 bases and J by 4 bases, with 10 bases between them. The CDR3 is 13 residues long. This CDR3 reads CASTGSSTGELFF. Here the CDR3 DNA reads TGTGCCAGCACCGGGAGTAGCACCGGGGAGCTGTTTTTT.